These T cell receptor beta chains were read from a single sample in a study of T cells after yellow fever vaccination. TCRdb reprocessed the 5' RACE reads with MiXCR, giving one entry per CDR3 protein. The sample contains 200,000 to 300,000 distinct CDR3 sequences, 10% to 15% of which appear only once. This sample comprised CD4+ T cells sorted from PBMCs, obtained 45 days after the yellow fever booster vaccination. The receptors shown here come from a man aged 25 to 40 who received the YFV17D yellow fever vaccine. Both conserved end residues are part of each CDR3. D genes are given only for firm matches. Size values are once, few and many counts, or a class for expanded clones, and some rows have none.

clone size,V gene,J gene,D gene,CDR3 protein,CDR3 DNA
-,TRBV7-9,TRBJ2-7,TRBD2,CASSPGGDEQYF,TGTGCCAGCAGCCCGGGGGGGGACGAGCAGTACTTC
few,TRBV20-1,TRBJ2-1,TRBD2,CSARAELADSYNEQFF,TGCAGTGCTAGAGCCGAACTAGCGGACTCCTACAATGAGCAGTTCTTC
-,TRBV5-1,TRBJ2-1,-,CASSLGFYNEQFF,TGCGCCAGCAGCTTAGGGTTCTACAATGAGCAGTTCTTC
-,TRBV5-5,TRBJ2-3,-,CASSLAPGATDTQYF,TGTGCCAGCAGCTTGGCCCCGGGAGCAACAGATACGCAGTATTTT
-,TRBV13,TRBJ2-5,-,CASSFARFVAGKETQYF,TGTGCCAGCAGCTTCGCCCGCTTCGTGGCGGGTAAAGAGACCCAGTACTTC
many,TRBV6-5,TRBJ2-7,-,CASRKSTYTYEQYF,TGTGCCAGCAGAAAAAGCACTTACACCTACGAGCAGTACTTC
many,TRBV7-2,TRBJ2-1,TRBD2,CASSRELAPHNEQFF,TGTGCCAGCAGCAGGGAACTAGCGCCCCACAATGAGCAGTTCTTC
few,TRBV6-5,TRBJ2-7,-,CASTRPGLYEQYF,TGTGCCAGCACCCGACCGGGACTGTACGAGCAGTACTTC
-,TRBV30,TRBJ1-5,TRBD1,CAWSDGTGNQPQHF,TGTGCCTGGAGTGACGGGACAGGGAATCAGCCCCAGCATTTT
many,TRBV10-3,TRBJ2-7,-,CAISEHYEQYF,TGTGCCATCAGTGAACACTACGAGCAGTACTTC
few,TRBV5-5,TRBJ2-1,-,CASSLAPTAEYNEQFF,TGTGCCAGCAGCTTGGCCCCGACAGCTGAGTACAATGAGCAGTTCTTC
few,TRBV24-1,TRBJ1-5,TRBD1,CATSDGTGSSNQPQHF,TGTGCCACCAGTGATGGGACAGGGTCTAGCAATCAGCCCCAGCATTTT
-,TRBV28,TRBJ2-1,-,CASSLPDSDYNEQFF,TGTGCCAGCAGTTTACCCGATAGCGACTACAATGAGCAGTTCTTC
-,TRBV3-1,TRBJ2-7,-,CASSHLEGEQYF,TGTGCCAGCAGCCATTTGGAAGGCGAGCAGTACTTC
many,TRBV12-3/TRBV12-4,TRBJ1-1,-,CASSSPTGANTEAFF,TGTGCCAGCAGTTCCCCGACAGGAGCAAACACTGAAGCTTTCTTT
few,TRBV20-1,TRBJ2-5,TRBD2,CSARLAGGLGETQYF,TGCAGTGCTCGCCTAGCGGGAGGGCTGGGAGAGACCCAGTACTTC
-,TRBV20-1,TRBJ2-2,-,CSATLESAGILFF,TGCAGTGCTACCCTCGAATCGGCGGGTATACTGTTTTTT
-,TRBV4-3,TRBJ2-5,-,CASSQGNDRGFETQYF,TGCGCCAGCAGCCAAGGAAATGATAGAGGTTTTGAGACCCAGTACTTC
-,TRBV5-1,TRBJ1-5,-,CASSSDPDQPQHF,TGCGCCAGCAGCTCGGACCCCGATCAGCCCCAGCATTTT
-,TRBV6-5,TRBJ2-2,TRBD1,CASSYRTGSTGELFF,TGTGCCAGCAGTTACCGGACAGGGAGCACCGGGGAGCTGTTTTTT
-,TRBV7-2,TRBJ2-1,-,CASSRQHNEQFF,TGTGCCAGCAGCCGTCAACACAATGAGCAGTTCTTC
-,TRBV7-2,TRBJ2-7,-,CASSLMGFYEQYF,TGTGCCAGCAGCTTAATGGGATTCTACGAGCAGTACTTC
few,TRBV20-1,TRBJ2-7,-,CSARDGRLHNYEQYF,TGCAGTGCTAGAGATGGTCGGCTACACAACTACGAGCAGTACTTC
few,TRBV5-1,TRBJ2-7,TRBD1,CASSLGQAGDEQYF,TGCGCCAGCAGCTTAGGACAGGCCGGGGACGAGCAGTACTTC
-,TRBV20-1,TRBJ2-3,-,CSAPPRTTDAQYF,TGCAGTGCCCCCCCCAGGACCACAGATGCGCAGTATTTT
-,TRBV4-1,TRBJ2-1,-,CASSPPGVRNNEQFF,TGCGCCAGCAGCCCCCCGGGGGTTAGGAACAATGAGCAGTTCTTC
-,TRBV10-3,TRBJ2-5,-,CAISEVRETQYF,TGTGCCATCAGTGAGGTGAGAGAGACCCAGTACTTC
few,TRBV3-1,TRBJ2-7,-,CASSREFTYEQYF,TGTGCCAGCAGCCGAGAGTTTACCTACGAGCAGTACTTC
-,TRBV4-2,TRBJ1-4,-,CASSPPGRQAEKLFF,TGTGCCAGCAGCCCCCCGGGACGCCAAGCTGAAAAACTGTTTTTT
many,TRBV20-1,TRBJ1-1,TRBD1,CSARVGTGVITEAFF,TGCAGTGCTAGAGTCGGGACAGGGGTTATCACTGAAGCTTTCTTT
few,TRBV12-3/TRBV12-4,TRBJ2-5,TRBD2,CASSPSAGGPGTQYF,TGTGCCAGCAGCCCCTCAGCGGGAGGGCCTGGGACCCAGTACTTC
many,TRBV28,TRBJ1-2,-,CASSFTGAVYGYTF,TGTGCCAGCAGTTTCACGGGGGCGGTATATGGCTACACCTTC
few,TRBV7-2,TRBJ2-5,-,CASSPRQVQGTQYF,TGTGCCAGCAGTCCGAGACAGGTCCAAGGGACCCAGTACTTC
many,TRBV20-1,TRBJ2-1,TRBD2,CSARPSSGISSYNEQFF,TGCAGTGCCCGTCCCTCTAGCGGGATCAGCTCCTACAATGAGCAGTTCTTC
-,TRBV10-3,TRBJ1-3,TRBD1,CAIRGTGYSGNTIYF,TGTGCCATCAGAGGGACAGGTTACTCTGGAAACACCATATATTTT
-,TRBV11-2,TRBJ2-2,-,CASSTRDKNTGELFF,TGTGCCAGCAGCACCCGGGACAAAAACACCGGGGAGCTGTTTTTT
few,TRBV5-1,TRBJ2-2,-,CASSLMLSSAGELFF,TGCGCCAGCAGCTTGATGTTGAGCTCCGCCGGGGAGCTGTTTTTT
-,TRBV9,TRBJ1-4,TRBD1,CASSVRPTGEEKLFF,TGTGCCAGCAGCGTCCGACCGACAGGGGAGGAAAAACTGTTTTTT
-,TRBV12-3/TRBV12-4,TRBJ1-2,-,CASSLSRGYGYTF,TGTGCCAGCAGTTTGAGCAGAGGGTATGGCTACACCTTC
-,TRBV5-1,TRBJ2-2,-,CASSFAILETGELFF,TGCGCCAGCAGCTTTGCTATCCTCGAGACCGGGGAGCTGTTTTTT
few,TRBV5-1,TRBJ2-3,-,CASSQGLPGDTQYF,TGCGCCAGCAGCCAGGGACTGCCTGGAGATACGCAGTATTTT
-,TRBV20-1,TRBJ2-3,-,CSALGGDSTDTQYF,TGCAGTGCTCTAGGCGGGGATTCCACAGATACGCAGTATTTT
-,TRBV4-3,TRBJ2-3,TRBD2,CASSQQLTSGSGDTQYF,TGCGCCAGCAGCCAACAATTGACTAGCGGGAGTGGAGATACGCAGTATTTT
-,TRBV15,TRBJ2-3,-,CATRKGPGHTDTQYF,TGTGCCACCAGGAAAGGCCCGGGCCACACAGATACGCAGTATTTT
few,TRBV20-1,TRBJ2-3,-,CSAPLDTQYF,TGCAGTGCTCCACTGGATACGCAGTATTTT
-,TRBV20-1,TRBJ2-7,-,CSATPTVYEQYF,TGCAGTGCTACCCCGACAGTGTACGAGCAGTACTTC
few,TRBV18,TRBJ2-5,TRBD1,CASSRLQGAQETQYF,TGTGCCAGCTCACGACTACAGGGGGCCCAAGAGACCCAGTACTTC
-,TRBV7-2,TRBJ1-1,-,CASSLTPGVTEAFF,TGTGCCAGCAGTTTGACTCCAGGGGTTACTGAAGCTTTCTTT
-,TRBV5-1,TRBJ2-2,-,CASRDDGLNTGELFF,TGCGCCAGCAGGGATGACGGACTGAACACCGGGGAGCTGTTTTTT
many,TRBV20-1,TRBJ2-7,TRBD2,CSASQLAGQSYEQYF,TGCAGTGCTAGCCAACTAGCGGGGCAATCCTACGAGCAGTACTTC
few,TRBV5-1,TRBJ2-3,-,CASGVGELADTQYF,TGCGCCTCCGGTGTGGGGGAGTTGGCAGATACGCAGTATTTT
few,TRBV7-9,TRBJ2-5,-,CASSSDLRKETQYF,TGTGCCAGCAGCTCGGATCTTCGGAAGGAGACCCAGTACTTC
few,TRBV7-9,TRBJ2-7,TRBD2,CASGTSGMEQYF,TGTGCCTCCGGGACTAGCGGTATGGAGCAGTACTTC
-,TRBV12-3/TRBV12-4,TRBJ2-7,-,CASSFRGNSYEQYF,TGTGCCAGCAGTTTTCGAGGGAACTCCTACGAGCAGTACTTC
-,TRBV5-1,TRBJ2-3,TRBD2,CASSAASGRATDTQYF,TGCGCCAGCAGCGCAGCTAGCGGGAGGGCGACAGATACGCAGTATTTT
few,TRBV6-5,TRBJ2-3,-,CASSYGASTDTQYF,TGTGCCAGCAGTTATGGGGCTAGCACAGATACGCAGTATTTT
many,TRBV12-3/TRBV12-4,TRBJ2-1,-,CASSSFRQGGQFF,TGTGCCAGCAGTTCCTTCAGACAGGGAGGGCAGTTCTTC
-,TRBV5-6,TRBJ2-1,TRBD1,CAMGQGVISSYNEQFF,TGTGCCATGGGCCAGGGGGTCATCAGCTCCTACAATGAGCAGTTCTTC
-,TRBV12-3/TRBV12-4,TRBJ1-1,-,CASTIGREAFF,TGTGCCAGCACCATCGGACGGGAAGCTTTCTTT
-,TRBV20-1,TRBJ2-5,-,CSARDFGETQYF,TGCAGTGCTAGGGACTTCGGGGAGACCCAGTACTTC